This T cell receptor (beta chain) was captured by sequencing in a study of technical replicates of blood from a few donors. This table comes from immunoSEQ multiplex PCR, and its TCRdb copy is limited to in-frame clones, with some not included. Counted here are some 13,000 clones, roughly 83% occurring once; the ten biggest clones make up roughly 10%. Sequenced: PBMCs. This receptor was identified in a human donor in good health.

CDR3 DNA sequence: TGTGCCCTCGAACTAGCGGATGTATACACAGATACGCAGTATTTT. The encoded protein is CALELADVYTDTQYF. The V and J genes are TRBV30 and TRBJ2-3; 8 bases map to TRBD2. Germline trimming cut 8 bases from V and 2 bases from J; bases unmatched to any gene: 12. Germline CDR1 GTSNPN, CDR2 SVGIG (reference sequence). This CDR3 has 15 amino acids.